This T cell receptor beta chain comes out of a study of regulatory T cells in long-lasting Graves disease. Time point specified: newly diagnosed GD, antithyroid drugs for less than 3 months. PBMC-derived RNA was used for the TCR library. This clonotype came up many times. The CDR3 totals 15 residues. Losses at the gene ends were 6 bases for V and 8 bases for J; bases not matched to a gene: 15. CDR1 is SQVTM, CDR2 ANQGSEA, per germline. iRepertoire HTBI primers and Arm-PCR of CDR3 regions built TCR beta libraries. TCRdb processed the multiplex PCR reads anew with MiXCR; each CDR3 protein has one entry. The table has under 300,000 distinct CDR3 sequences, roughly a fifth seen once.

The chain employs TRBV29-1 and TRBJ2-3, with 9 nucleotides matching TRBD1. This receptor was taken from a female donor with Graves disease. The source material was peripheral blood mononuclear cells (PBMCs), sampled at new diagnosis, from a patient treated with antithyroid drugs. Here the CDR3 DNA reads TGCAGCGTAGGTGAACAGGGGGCGCATTGGGGTACGCAGTATTTT. Its translation: CSVGEQGAHWGTQYF.